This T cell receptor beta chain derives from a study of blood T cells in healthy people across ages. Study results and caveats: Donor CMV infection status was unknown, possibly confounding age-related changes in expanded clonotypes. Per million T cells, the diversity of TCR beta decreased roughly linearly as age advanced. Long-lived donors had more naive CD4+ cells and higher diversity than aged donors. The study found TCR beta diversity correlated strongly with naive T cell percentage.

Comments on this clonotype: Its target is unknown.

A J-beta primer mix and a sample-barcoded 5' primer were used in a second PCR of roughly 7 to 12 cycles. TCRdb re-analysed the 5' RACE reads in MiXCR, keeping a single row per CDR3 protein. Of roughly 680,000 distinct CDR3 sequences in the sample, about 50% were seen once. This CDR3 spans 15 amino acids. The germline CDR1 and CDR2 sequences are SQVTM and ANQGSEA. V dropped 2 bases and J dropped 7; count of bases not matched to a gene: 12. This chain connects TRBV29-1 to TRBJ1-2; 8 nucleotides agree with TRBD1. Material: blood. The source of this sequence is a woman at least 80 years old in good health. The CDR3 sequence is CSVEWDRRRGFGYTF. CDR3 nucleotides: TGCAGCGTTGAATGGGACAGGAGGAGAGGGTTTGGCTACACCTTC.